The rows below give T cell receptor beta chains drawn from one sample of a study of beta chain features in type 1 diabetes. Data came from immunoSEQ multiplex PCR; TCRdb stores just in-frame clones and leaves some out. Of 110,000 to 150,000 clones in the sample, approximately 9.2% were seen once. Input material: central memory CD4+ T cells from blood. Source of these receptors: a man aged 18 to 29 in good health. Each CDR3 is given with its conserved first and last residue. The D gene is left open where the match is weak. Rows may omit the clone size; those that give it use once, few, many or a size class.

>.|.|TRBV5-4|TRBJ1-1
TGTGCCAGCAGCTCAGCAGCGGGACGGCCTATGAACACTGAAGCTTTCTTT
CASSSAAGRPMNTEAFF
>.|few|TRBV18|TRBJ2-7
TGTGCCAGCTCACTCGCAGGGACCTACGAGCAGTACTTC
CASSLAGTYEQYF
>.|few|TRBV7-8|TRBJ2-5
TGTGCCAGCAGCATCGGGATTTTGGAAGAGACCCAGTACTTC
CASSIGILEETQYF
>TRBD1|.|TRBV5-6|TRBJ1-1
TGTGCCAGCGCAGCCTACAGGGGCGGGAACACTGAAGCTTTCTTT
CASAAYRGGNTEAFF
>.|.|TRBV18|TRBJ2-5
TGTGCCAGCTCACCACCGGGGGACTGGGAGCAGTACTTC
CASSPPGDWEQYF
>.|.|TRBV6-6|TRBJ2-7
TGTGCCACCCGGGGCCGACAGGGAGGCCACTACGAGCAGTACTTC
CATRGRQGGHYEQYF
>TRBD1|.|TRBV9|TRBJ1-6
TGTGCCAGCAGCAAAAGACAGGGGTATAATTCACCCCTCCACTTT
CASSKRQGYNSPLHF
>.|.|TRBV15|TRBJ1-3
TGTGCCACCAGCAGAGATGTACGGGGAGACCGTAGCACCATATATTTT
CATSRDVRGDRSTIYF
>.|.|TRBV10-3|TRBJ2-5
TGTGCCATATCCGGGACTCTCAGTGACGAGACCCAGTACTTC
CAISGTLSDETQYF
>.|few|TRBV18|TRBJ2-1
TGTGCCAGCTCACCACAACCTCCGGGACAAAACAATGAGCAGTTCTTC
CASSPQPPGQNNEQFF
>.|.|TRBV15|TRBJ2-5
TGTGCCACCCAAGACAGCGGGGAGACCCAGTACTTC
CATQDSGETQYF
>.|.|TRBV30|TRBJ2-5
TGTGCCTGGAGTACAAATACTCGGGCCCAGGGGGAGACCCAGTACTTC
CAWSTNTRAQGETQYF
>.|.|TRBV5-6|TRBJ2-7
TGTGCCAGCAGCTTGGGCGGGCCCTACCCCTACGAGCAGTACTTC
CASSLGGPYPYEQYF
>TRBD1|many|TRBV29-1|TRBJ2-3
TGCAGCGCCAGGACAGGAGCTTCCACTAGCACAGATACGCAGTATTTT
CSARTGASTSTDTQYF
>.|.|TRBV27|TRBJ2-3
TGTGCCAGCAGAGGAGAGCGGGCCCGAGGTAATACGCAGTATTTT
CASRGERARGNTQYF
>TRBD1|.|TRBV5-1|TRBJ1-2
TGCGCCAGCAGCTTGGAGGGGGCGCTCGGTGGCTACACCTTC
CASSLEGALGGYTF
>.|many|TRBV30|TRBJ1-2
TGTGCCTGGAGTTTACACAGGGCATATGGCTACACCTTC
CAWSLHRAYGYTF
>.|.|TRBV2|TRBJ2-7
TGTGCCAGCAGTTACAACACCGAGCAGTACTTC
CASSYNTEQYF
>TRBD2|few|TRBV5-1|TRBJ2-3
TGCGCCAGCAGCTTCTTGACTAGCGGGGGGGCCGATACGCAGTATTTT
CASSFLTSGGADTQYF
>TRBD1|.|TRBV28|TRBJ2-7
TGTGCCAGCAGTGTCGGGACAGGGGCCTACGAGCAGTACTTC
CASSVGTGAYEQYF
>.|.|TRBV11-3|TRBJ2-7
TGTGCCAGCAGCCAAGGGGTGGGGACCTACGAGCAGTACTTC
CASSQGVGTYEQYF
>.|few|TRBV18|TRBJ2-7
TGTGCCAGCTCACCACGGTCAGGGGACAACGAGCAGTACTTC
CASSPRSGDNEQYF
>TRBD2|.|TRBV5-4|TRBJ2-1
TGTGCCAGCAGCTCTATAGCGGGGGGCCACAATGAGCAGTTCTTC
CASSSIAGGHNEQFF
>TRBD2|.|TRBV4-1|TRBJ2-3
TGCGCCAGCAGCCAAGTCGGGACTAGCGGTACAGATACGCAGTATTTT
CASSQVGTSGTDTQYF
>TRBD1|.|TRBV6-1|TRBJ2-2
TGTGCCAGCGGGACAGAGAACACCGGGGAGCTGTTTTTT
CASGTENTGELFF
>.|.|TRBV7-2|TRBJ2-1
TGTGCCAGCAGCTTCTCTTACAATGAGCAGTTCTTC
CASSFSYNEQFF
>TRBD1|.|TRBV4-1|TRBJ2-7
TGCGCCAGCAGCCAAGTACCCGGGGACAGGTTCTCCTACGAGCAGTACTTC
CASSQVPGDRFSYEQYF
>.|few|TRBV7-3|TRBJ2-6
TGTGCCAGCAGCCGCCAGGGTGCTGGGGCCAACGTCCTGACTTTC
CASSRQGAGANVLTF
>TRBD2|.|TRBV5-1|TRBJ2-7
TGCGCCAGCAGCTTGACTAGCGGGGGGACTACCTACGAGCAGTACTTC
CASSLTSGGTTYEQYF
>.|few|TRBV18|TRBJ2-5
TGTGCCAGCTCACCCCCAACAGGGTATGGGGAGACCCAGTACTTC
CASSPPTGYGETQYF
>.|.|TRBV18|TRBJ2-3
TGTGCCAGCGCTCAGGAACAGGGCACAGATACGCAGTATTTT
CASAQEQGTDTQYF
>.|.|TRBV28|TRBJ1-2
TGTGCCAGCAGTTTGGGGGCAATAGCTAACTATGGCTACACCTTC
CASSLGAIANYGYTF
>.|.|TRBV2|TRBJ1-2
TGTGCCAGCAGTGCCTCAGGGGCCGGGTATGGCTACACCTTC
CASSASGAGYGYTF
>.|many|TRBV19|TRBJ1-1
TGTGCCAGTAGTCCACAGAGGAACACTGAAGCTTTCTTT
CASSPQRNTEAFF
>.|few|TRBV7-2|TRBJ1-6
TGTGCCAGCAGCTCCCAGGGTGCCTCACCCCTCCACTTT
CASSSQGASPLHF
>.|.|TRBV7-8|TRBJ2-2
TGTGCCAGCAGCTCATACACCGGGGAGCTGTTTTTT
CASSSYTGELFF
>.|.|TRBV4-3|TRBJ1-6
TGCGCCAACAGCTCTCACTTATTCCTCCACTTT
CANSSHLFLHF
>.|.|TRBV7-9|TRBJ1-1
TGTGCCAGCAGCTTAGAGTATAGTGCTTTCTTT
CASSLEYSAFF